A single sample gave rise to the 7 T cell receptor beta chains below, sequenced in a study of a mutant IDH1 vaccine in newly diagnosed glioma. Time point noted: week 23, last vaccination. Vaccination comprised doses that each held 300 ug of mutant IDH1 20-mer peptide, plus topical imiquimod. Using immunoSEQ multiplex PCR, the repertoire was profiled, and TCRdb retains in-frame clones only, with some absent. The repertoire consists of about 65,000 clones, with 70% to 90% occurring once and the leading ten covering 3.5% to 4.5%. No antigen has been assigned to these receptors. The source was PBMCs, collected from a glioma patient whose treatment included an IDH1 peptide vaccine. These TCRs come from a man aged 25-45 years with glioma.

This chain connects TRBV7-6 to TRBJ1-1; TRBD1 is a possible D gene (6 bases). The ends were cut back, 2 bases at V and 2 bases at J, with 12 bases in the middle. The CDR3 spans 15 residues. CDR1 and CDR2 (germline): SGHVS, FNYEAQ. CDR3 coding DNA: TGTGCCAGCAGCTTATTGGGGGCTAGCAACACTGAAGCTTTCTTT. Translation: CASSLLGASNTEAFF.

J is TRBJ2-1 and V is TRBV28, with D possibly matching TRBD2 (6 bases). The CDR3 consists of 14 residues. Trimming took off 1 base at V and 7 bases at J, with 11 bases between the two ends. Germline V gene lookup returns CDR1 MDHEN and CDR2 SYDVKM. The CDR3 reads CASSLLAGFNEQFF. CDR3 DNA: TGTGCCAGCAGTTTATTGGCGGGGTTTAATGAGCAGTTCTTC.

V and J are TRBV18 and TRBJ1-1; D is uncertain. Germline V CDR1 and CDR2: KGHSH, LQKENI. There are 12 residues in the CDR3. Deletions cut 6 bases from V and 4 bases from J, with 9 bases between. The CDR3: CASSAGSTEAFF. CDR3 sequence (DNA): TGTGCCAGCTCTGCGGGGAGCACTGAAGCTTTCTTT.

This clone was seen once. The rearrangement joins TRBV2 to TRBJ2-5, with 7 positions matching TRBD1. This CDR3 has 14 residues. V gave up 6 bases and J gave up 5 bases; unmatched junction bases: 9. Looked up from germline, CDR1 is SNHLY and CDR2 is FYNNEI. For the CDR3, the DNA is TGTGCCAGCAGGGGTGACAGGGAGCGGGAGACCCAGTACTTC. Translated, it gives CASRGDRERETQYF.

The chain has TRBV27 and TRBJ2-2; no firm D call. The length of the CDR3 is 16 residues. CDR1 and CDR2 (germline): MNHEY, SMNVEV (reference sequence). V gave up 2 bases and J gave up 3 bases, with 13 bases separating them. CDR3 sequence: CASSLKGPTHTGELFF. CDR3 DNA: TGTGCCAGCAGTTTAAAAGGACCTACTCACACCGGGGAGCTGTTTTTT.

The chain is built from TRBV18 and TRBJ1-3; TRBD1 matches 8 bases. Unmatched junction bases numbered 9, after V lost 6 bases and J lost 5 bases. Germline lookup yields CDR1 KGHSH and CDR2 LQKENI. This CDR3 comprises 15 residues. The CDR3 is CASSTDRGGRNTIYF. The DNA for the CDR3 is TGTGCCAGCTCTACTGACAGGGGAGGCAGAAACACCATATATTTT.

The chain couples TRBV7-6 to TRBJ2-7; D is uncertain. The CDR3 spans 14 residues. The V gene's germline CDR1 is SGHVS and CDR2 FNYEAQ. V lost 6 bases and J 0 bases, leaving 12 bases between the germline ends. CDR3 coding DNA: TGTGCCAGCAGTGAACAAAGGTCCTCCTACGAGCAGTACTTC. Protein sequence: CASSEQRSSYEQYF. Drawing the rest from reference TRBV7-6 and TRBJ2-7, the complete variable domain is GAGVSQSPRYKVTKRGQDVALRCDPISGHVSLYWYRQALGQGPEFLTYFNYEAQQDKSGLPNDRFSAERPEGSISTLTIQRTEQRDSAMYRCASSEQRSSYEQYFGPGTRLTVT.